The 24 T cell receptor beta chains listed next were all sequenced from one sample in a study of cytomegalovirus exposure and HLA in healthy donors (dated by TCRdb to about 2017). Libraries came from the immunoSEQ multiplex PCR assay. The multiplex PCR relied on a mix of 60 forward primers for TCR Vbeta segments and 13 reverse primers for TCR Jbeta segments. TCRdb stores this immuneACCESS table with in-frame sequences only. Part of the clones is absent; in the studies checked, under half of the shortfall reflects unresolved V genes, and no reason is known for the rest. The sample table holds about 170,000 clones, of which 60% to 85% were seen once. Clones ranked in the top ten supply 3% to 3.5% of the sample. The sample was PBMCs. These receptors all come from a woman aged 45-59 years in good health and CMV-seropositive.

CDR3 coding DNA: TGTGCCAGCAGTGTACCGGGACAGCCCTATGGCTACACCTTC. Translating it yields CASSVPGQPYGYTF. The chain couples TRBV6-1 to TRBJ1-2; 7 positions match TRBD1. Germline V gene data show CDR1 as MNHNS and CDR2 as SASEGT. V shed 4 bases, J shed 4 bases, and the junction held 6 bases outside the gene matches. CDR3 length equals 14 residues.

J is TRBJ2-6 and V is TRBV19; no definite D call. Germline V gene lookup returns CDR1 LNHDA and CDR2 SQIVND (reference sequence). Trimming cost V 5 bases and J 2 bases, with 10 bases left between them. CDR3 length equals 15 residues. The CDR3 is CASSGWQAGANVLTF. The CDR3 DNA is TGTGCCAGTAGTGGTTGGCAAGCTGGGGCCAACGTCCTGACTTTC.

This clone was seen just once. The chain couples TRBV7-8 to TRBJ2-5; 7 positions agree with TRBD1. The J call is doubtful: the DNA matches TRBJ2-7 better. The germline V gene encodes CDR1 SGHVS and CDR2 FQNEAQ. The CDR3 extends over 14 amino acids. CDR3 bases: TGTGCCAGCAGCCAACAGGGGTATTACCACGAGCAGTACTTC. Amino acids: CASSQQGYYHEQYF.

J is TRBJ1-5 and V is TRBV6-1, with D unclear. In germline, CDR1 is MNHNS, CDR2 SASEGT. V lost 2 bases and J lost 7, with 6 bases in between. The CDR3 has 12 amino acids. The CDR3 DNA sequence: TGTGCCAGCAGTGAATGGGAGCAGCCCCAGCATTTT. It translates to CASSEWEQPQHF.

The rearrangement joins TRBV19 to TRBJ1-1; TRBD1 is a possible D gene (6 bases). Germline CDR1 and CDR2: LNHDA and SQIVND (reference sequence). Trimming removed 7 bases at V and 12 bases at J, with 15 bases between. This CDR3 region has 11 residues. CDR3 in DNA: TGTGCCAGTACCAGGGGCACTCAGCCTTTCTTT. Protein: CASTRGTQPFF.

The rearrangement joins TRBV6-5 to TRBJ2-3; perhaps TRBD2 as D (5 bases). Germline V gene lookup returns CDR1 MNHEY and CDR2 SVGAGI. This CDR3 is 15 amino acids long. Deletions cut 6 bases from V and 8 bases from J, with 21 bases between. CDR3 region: CASSPPEGSIGTQYF. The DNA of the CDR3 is TGTGCCAGCAGCCCTCCCGAGGGATCCATCGGTACGCAGTATTTT.

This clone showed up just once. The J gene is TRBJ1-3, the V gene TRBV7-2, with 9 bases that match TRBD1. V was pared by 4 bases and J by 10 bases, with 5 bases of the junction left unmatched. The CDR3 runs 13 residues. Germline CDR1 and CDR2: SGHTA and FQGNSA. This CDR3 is CASSSGTGKTIYF. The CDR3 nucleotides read TGTGCCAGCAGCTCCGGGACAGGGAAGACCATATATTTT.

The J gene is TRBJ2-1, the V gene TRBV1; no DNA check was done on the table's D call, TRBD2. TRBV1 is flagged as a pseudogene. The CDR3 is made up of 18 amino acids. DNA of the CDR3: TGCACCAGCAGCCAAGTCAGACTAGATATAGGGACGGGGAATGAGCAGTTCTTC. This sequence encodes CTSSQVRLDIGTGNEQFF.

CDR3 protein: CAWRGGGETQYF. The CDR3 DNA follows: TGTGCCTGGAGGGGGGGAGGAGAGACCCAGTACTTC. V is TRBV30 and J is TRBJ2-5; TRBD2 might be the D (6 bases). The V and J ends lost 3 bases and 4 bases respectively, with 9 bases between them. This CDR3 is 12 amino acids long. CDR1 GTSNPN and CDR2 SVGIG come from the germline V gene (reference sequence).

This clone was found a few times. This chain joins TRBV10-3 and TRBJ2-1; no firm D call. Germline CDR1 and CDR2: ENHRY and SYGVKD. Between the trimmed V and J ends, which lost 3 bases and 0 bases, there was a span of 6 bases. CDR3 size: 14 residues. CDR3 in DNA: TGTGCCATCAGTGAAGCTTACTCCTACAATGAGCAGTTCTTC. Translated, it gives CAISEAYSYNEQFF.

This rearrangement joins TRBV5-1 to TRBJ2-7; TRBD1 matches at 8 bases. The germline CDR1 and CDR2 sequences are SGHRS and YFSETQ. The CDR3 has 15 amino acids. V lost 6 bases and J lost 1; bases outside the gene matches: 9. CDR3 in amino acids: CASTRQGTGSYEQYF. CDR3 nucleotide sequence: TGCGCCAGCACCCGACAGGGGACAGGTTCCTACGAGCAGTACTTC. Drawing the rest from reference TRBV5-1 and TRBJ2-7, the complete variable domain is KAGVTQTPRYLIKTRGQQVTLSCSPISGHRSVSWYQQTPGQGLQFLFEYFSETQRNKGNFPGRFSGRQFSNSRSEMNVSTLELGDSALYLCASTRQGTGSYEQYFGPGTRLTVT.

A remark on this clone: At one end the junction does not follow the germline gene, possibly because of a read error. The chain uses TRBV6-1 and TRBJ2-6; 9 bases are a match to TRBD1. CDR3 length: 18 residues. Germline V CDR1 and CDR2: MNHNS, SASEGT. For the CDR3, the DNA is TGTGCCAGCAGTGGCCAACAGGGGGCAGTCTCAGGGGCCAACGGCCTGACTTTC. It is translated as CASSGQQGAVSGANGLTF.

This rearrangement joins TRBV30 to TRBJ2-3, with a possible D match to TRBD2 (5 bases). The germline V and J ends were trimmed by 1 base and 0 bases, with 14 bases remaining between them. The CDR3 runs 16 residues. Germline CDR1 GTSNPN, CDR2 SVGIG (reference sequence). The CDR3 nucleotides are TGTGCCTGGAGTGAACTACGGCGGACTAGCACAGATACGCAGTATTTT. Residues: CAWSELRRTSTDTQYF.

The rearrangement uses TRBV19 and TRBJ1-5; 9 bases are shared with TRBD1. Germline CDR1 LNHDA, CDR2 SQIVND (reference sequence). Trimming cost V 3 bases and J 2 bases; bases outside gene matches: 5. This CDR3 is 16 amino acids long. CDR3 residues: CASSIPGQGRNQPQHF. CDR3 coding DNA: TGTGCCAGTAGTATTCCCGGACAGGGGCGCAATCAGCCCCAGCATTTT.

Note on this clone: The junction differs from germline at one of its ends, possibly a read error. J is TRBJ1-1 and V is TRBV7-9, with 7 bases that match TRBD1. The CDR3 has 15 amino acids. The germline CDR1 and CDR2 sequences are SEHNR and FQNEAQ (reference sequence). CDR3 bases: TGTTCCAGCAGCTTAGGGGGCCAGCTGAACACTGAAGCTTTCTTT. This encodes CSSSLGGQLNTEAFF.

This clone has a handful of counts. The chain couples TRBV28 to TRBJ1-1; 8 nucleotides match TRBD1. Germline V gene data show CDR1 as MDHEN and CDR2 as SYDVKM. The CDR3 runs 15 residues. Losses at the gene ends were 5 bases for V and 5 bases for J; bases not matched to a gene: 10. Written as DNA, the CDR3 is TGTGCCAGCAGTACTCCCCAGGGGGCGTATACTGAAGCTTTCTTT. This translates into CASSTPQGAYTEAFF.

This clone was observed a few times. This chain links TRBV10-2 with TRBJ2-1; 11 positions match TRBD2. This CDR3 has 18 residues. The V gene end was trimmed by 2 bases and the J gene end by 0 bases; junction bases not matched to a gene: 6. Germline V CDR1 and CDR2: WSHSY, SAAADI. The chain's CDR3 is CASSEPSGGWSSYNEQFF. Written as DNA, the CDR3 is TGCGCCAGCAGTGAGCCTAGCGGGGGGTGGAGCTCCTACAATGAGCAGTTCTTC.

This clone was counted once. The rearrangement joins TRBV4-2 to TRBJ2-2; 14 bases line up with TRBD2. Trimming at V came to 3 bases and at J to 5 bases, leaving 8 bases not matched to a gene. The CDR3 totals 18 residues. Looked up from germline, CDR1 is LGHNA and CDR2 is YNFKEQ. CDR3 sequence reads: CASSQRGLAGAPTGELFF. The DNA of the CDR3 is TGTGCCAGCAGCCAGAGGGGACTAGCGGGGGCCCCAACCGGGGAGCTGTTTTTT.

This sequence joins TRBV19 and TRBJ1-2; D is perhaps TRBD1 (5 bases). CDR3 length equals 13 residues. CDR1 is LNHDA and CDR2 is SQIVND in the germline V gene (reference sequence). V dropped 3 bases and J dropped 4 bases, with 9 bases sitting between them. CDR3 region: CASSMTGLYGYTF. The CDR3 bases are TGTGCCAGTAGTATGACGGGACTCTATGGCTACACCTTC.

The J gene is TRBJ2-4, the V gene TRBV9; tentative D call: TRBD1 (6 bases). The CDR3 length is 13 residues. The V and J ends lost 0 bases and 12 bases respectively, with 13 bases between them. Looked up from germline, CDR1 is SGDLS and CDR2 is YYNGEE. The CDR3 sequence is CASSVGRGRDQYF. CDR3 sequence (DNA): TGTGCCAGCAGCGTAGGCAGGGGAAGGGATCAGTACTTC.

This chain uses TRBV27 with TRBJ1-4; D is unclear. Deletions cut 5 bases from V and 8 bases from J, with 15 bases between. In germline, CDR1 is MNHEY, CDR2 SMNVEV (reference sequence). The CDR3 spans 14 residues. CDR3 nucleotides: TGTGCCAGCAGTCCGGGAGGCTTCGGGGAAAAACTGTTTTTT. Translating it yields CASSPGGFGEKLFF.

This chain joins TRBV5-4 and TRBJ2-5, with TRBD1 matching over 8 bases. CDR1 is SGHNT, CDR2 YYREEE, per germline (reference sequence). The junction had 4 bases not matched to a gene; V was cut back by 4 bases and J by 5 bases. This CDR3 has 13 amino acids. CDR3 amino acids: CASSLTGEETQYF. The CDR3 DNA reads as TGTGCCAGCAGCCTGACAGGGGAGGAGACCCAGTACTTC.

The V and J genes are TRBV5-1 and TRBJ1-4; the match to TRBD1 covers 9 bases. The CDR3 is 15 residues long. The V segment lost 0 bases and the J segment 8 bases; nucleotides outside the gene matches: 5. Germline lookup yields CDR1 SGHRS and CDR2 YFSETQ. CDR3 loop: CASSLVGQGGEKLFF. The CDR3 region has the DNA TGCGCCAGCAGCTTGGTGGGACAGGGAGGAGAAAAACTGTTTTTT. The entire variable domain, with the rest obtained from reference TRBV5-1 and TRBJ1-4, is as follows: KAGVTQTPRYLIKTRGQQVTLSCSPISGHRSVSWYQQTPGQGLQFLFEYFSETQRNKGNFPGRFSGRQFSNSRSEMNVSTLELGDSALYLCASSLVGQGGEKLFFGSGTQLSVL.

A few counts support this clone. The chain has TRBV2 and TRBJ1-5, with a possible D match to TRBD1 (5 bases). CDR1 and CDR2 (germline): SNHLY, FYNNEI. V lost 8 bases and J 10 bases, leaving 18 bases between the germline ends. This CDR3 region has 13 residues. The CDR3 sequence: CASGGAPGNPQHF. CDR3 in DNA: TGTGCCAGCGGCGGGGCCCCTGGCAATCCCCAGCATTTT. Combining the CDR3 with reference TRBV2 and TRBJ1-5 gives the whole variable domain EPEVTQTPSHQVTQMGQEVILRCVPISNHLYFYWYRQILGQKVEFLVSFYNNEISEKSEIFDDQFSVERPDGSNFTLKIRSTKLEDSAMYFCASGGAPGNPQHFGDGTRLSIL.